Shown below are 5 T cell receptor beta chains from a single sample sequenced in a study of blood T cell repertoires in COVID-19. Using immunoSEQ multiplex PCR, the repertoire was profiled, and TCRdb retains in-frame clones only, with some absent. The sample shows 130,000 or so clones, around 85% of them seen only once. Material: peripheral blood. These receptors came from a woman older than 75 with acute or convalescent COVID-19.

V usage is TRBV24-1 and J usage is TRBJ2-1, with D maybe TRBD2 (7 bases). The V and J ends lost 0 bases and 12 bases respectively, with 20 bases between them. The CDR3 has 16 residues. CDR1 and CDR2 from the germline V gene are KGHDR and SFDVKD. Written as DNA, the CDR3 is TGTGCCACCAGTGATTTGAGCGGGACACGGCCAGAGGGGCAGTTCTTC. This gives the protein CATSDLSGTRPEGQFF.

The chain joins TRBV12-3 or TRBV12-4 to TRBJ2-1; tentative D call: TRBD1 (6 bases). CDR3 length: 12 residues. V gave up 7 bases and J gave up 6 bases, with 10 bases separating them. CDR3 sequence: CASNNRVNEQFF. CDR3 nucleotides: TGTGCCAGCAACAACAGGGTCAATGAGCAGTTCTTC.

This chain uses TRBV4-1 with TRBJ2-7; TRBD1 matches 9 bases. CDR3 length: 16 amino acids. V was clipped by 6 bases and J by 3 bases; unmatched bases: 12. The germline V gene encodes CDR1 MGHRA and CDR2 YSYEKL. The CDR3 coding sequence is TGCGCCAGCAGACCATTTTGGACAGGGGATTTCTACGAGCAGTACTTC. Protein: CASRPFWTGDFYEQYF.

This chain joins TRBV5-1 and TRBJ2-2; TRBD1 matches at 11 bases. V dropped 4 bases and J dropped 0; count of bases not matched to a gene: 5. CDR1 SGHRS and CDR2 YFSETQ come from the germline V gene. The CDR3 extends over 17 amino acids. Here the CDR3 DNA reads TGCGCCAGCAGCCCGGACAGGGGGCCTGCGAACACCGGGGAGCTGTTTTTT. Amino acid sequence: CASSPDRGPANTGELFF.

This CDR3 is CASSLRRRTVLYSNQPQHF. The CDR3 coding sequence is TGTGCCAGCAGCTTAAGGCGACGGACAGTCTTATATAGCAATCAGCCCCAGCATTTT. The chain is built from TRBV7-7 and TRBJ1-5; D may be TRBD1 (6 bases). The CDR3 sequence is 19 residues long. Per the germline V gene, CDR1 is SSHAT and CDR2 is FNYEAQ (reference sequence). Trimming took 2 bases from V and 0 from J, leaving 20 bases between them.